The following is a T cell receptor (beta chain) sequence with its context. This CDR3 spans 16 amino acids. Germline CDR1 is SGHDT and CDR2 is YYEEEE. J was trimmed by 3 bases and V by 4 bases; bases with no gene match: 7. The repertoire was sequenced with immunoSEQ multiplex PCR; TCRdb's copy has only in-frame clones and lacks some. Altogether under 95,000 clones are present, roughly 93% being singletons, with the ten largest covering about 0.72%. The source of the sample is a study of T cell changes during pregnancy in multiple sclerosis. The chain is built from TRBV5-6 and TRBJ2-1; 10 bases agree with TRBD2. This receptor was taken from a female donor in good health, enrolled as a control in a pregnancy study. This specimen consisted of peripheral blood, obtained in the second trimester of pregnancy. The CDR3 reads CASSRRLAGLYNEQFF. CDR3 sequence (DNA): TGTGCCAGCAGCCGCCGACTAGCGGGCCTCTACAATGAGCAGTTCTTC.